These 20 T cell receptor beta chains were all obtained from the same sample, sequenced in a study of blood T cell repertoires in COVID-19. The method was immunoSEQ multiplex PCR; TCRdb's version includes in-frame clones alone and lacks a portion of them. The sample has 53,000 or so clones, about 90% seen once. Material for sequencing was peripheral blood. The origin of the receptors is a man aged 80 or over with acute or convalescent COVID-19.

The chain couples TRBV29-1 to TRBJ1-5; no firm D call. The CDR3 runs 12 residues. The germline V gene has CDR1 SQVTM and CDR2 ANQGSEA. V lost 4 bases, J lost 11 bases, and 15 bases lay in between. CDR3 nucleotides: TGCAGCGTTGGGGAGCTCGGCGAAGCCCAGCATTTT. Its translation: CSVGELGEAQHF.

The chain uses TRBV2 and TRBJ1-2; TRBD1 is a possible D gene (5 bases). Trimming left V 6 bases short and J 4 bases short, with 21 bases between. Germline CDR1 reads SNHLY; CDR2 reads FYNNEI. The CDR3 runs 16 residues. CDR3 coding DNA: TGTGCCAGCAGCCTCTCCTTAAGGGGCGCCATCTATGGCTACACCTTC. This translates into CASSLSLRGAIYGYTF.

This clone is classed as medium-sized. The rearrangement links TRBV5-4 to TRBJ2-7; 7 bases match TRBD2. CDR1 is SGHNT and CDR2 is YYREEE in the germline V gene (reference sequence). The CDR3 loop spans 13 amino acids. The ends lost 0 bases at V and 5 bases at J; junction bases unmatched: 2. DNA for the CDR3: TGTGCCAGCAGCTTGGCGGGAGGAGACGAGCAGTACTTC. Translating it yields CASSLAGGDEQYF.

The chain couples TRBV18 to TRBJ2-5; D is unresolved. Deletions cut 3 bases from V and 1 base from J, with 9 bases between. Germline-derived CDR1 and CDR2 are KGHSH and LQKENI. The CDR3 length is 14 residues. CDR3 sequence: CASSPTPPQETQYF. For the CDR3, the DNA is TGTGCCAGCTCACCGACTCCACCCCAAGAGACCCAGTACTTC.

Here the CDR3 reads CASSRSWDREKETQYF. CDR3 bases: TGTGCCAGCAGCCGGTCGTGGGACAGGGAGAAAGAGACCCAGTACTTC. The chain employs TRBV9 and TRBJ2-5; 9 nucleotides match TRBD1. V lost 4 bases to trimming and J lost 3 bases; unmatched junction nucleotides: 10. Germline CDR1 reads SGDLS; CDR2 reads YYNGEE. The CDR3 sequence is 16 residues long.

Here the CDR3 reads CASSPPGQLAYEQYF. The DNA for the CDR3 is TGTGCCAGCAGTCCTCCGGGACAGTTAGCCTACGAGCAGTACTTC. The V and J genes are TRBV25-1 and TRBJ2-7; TRBD1 matches 7 bases. Germline V gene lookup returns CDR1 MGHDK and CDR2 SYGVNS. CDR3 length: 15 amino acids. The V gene end was trimmed by 5 bases and the J gene end by 2 bases; junction bases not matched to a gene: 9.

The V call is TRBV29-1, the J call TRBJ2-7; possible D gene TRBD1, 5 bases. Per germline, CDR1 SQVTM and CDR2 ANQGSEA. CDR3 length: 12 residues. Between the trimmed V and J ends, which lost 8 bases and 2 bases, there was a span of 13 bases. CDR3 nucleotides: TGCAGCACAAGCGACAGACCCTACGAGCAGTACTTC. As protein: CSTSDRPYEQYF.

This clone was picked up one time. The chain has TRBV19 and TRBJ2-5; D remains unclear. This CDR3 has 15 amino acids. V was clipped by 1 base and J by 2 bases, with 11 bases between them. CDR1 and CDR2 (germline): LNHDA, SQIVND (reference sequence). The CDR3 loop reads CASSIVGSLQETQYF. As DNA, the CDR3 is TGTGCCAGTAGTATAGTGGGCAGCCTTCAAGAGACCCAGTACTTC.

The chain carries TRBV30 and TRBJ2-7, with D possibly being TRBD2 (6 bases). The V end lost 0 bases, the J end lost 0 bases, and 15 bases lay between the germline ends. CDR3 length equals 16 residues. In germline, CDR1 is GTSNPN, CDR2 SVGIG (reference sequence). CDR3 sequence reads: CAWSVRGTQSSYEQYF. DNA of the CDR3: TGTGCCTGGAGTGTCCGGGGGACTCAGAGCTCCTACGAGCAGTACTTC.

The rearrangement uses TRBV4-1 and TRBJ2-1; TRBD2 agrees at 7 bases. This CDR3 has 17 amino acids. Germline V gene lookup returns CDR1 MGHRA and CDR2 YSYEKL. With V trimmed by 0 bases and J by 3 bases, 8 bases remained unmatched. Written as DNA, the CDR3 is TGCGCCAGCAGCCAAGATGCCCCCAGCGGGGACTACAATGAGCAGTTCTTC. Translation gives CASSQDAPSGDYNEQFF.

The V call is TRBV3-1 (or the pseudogene TRBV3-2), the J call TRBJ2-1; the D gene is possibly TRBD2 (7 bases). The CDR3 covers 15 residues. Trimming pared 4 bases from V and 0 bases from J, leaving 10 bases between. Germline V gene lookup returns CDR1 LGHDT and CDR2 YNNKEL (reference sequence). The CDR3 loop is CASSRGGLSYNEQFF. The CDR3 DNA sequence: TGTGCCAGCAGCCGCGGGGGCCTCTCCTACAATGAGCAGTTCTTC.

The chain couples TRBV5-1 to TRBJ1-4; D is unresolved. Per germline, CDR1 SGHRS and CDR2 YFSETQ. The ends were cut back, 0 bases at V and 4 bases at J, with 7 bases in the middle. The CDR3 has 14 amino acids. The CDR3 loop reads CASSLAGGNEKLFF. Written as DNA, the CDR3 is TGCGCCAGCAGCTTGGCCGGCGGTAATGAAAAACTGTTTTTT.

This clone was recorded only once. This CDR3 reads CASSMRRTGDNQPQHF. The CDR3 DNA follows: TGTGCCAGTAGTATGAGGCGAACAGGGGATAATCAGCCCCAGCATTTT. This sequence joins TRBV19 and TRBJ1-5, with 7 bases lining up with TRBD1. Germline CDR1 LNHDA, CDR2 SQIVND (reference sequence). The CDR3 length is 16 residues. Trimming cost V 3 bases and J 4 bases; bases outside gene matches: 9.

The V gene is TRBV7-2, the J gene TRBJ1-3, with D hard to call. CDR1 is SGHTA and CDR2 is FQGNSA in the germline V gene. The CDR3 is 14 residues long. V was trimmed by 5 bases and J by 0 bases, leaving 8 bases between them. CDR3 sequence reads: CASSQQSSGNTIYF. The CDR3 bases are TGTGCCAGCAGCCAACAGTCCTCTGGAAACACCATATATTTT.

The chain has TRBV12-3 or TRBV12-4 and TRBJ2-3; no firm D call. V lost 2 bases to trimming and J lost 2 bases, with 5 bases between them. CDR3 size: 13 residues. CDR3 in amino acids: CASSLLTTDTQYF. The CDR3 coding sequence is TGTGCCAGCAGTTTACTAACCACAGATACGCAGTATTTT.

The CDR3 protein is CASSLMTTSWDTQYF. CDR3 in DNA: TGTGCCAGCAGCCTGATGACGACTAGTTGGGATACGCAGTATTTT. This rearrangement joins TRBV14 to TRBJ2-3, with a possible D match to TRBD2 (6 bases). Trimming took 4 bases from V and 6 from J, leaving 17 bases between them. From germline, CDR1 is SGHDN and CDR2 FVKESK. The CDR3 sequence is 15 residues long.

This clone was seen just once. The rearrangement uses TRBV3-1 (or the pseudogene TRBV3-2) and TRBJ2-5; 8 bases are a match to TRBD2. Germline V gene data show CDR1 as LGHDT and CDR2 as YNNKEL (reference sequence). This CDR3 comprises 15 residues. The V gene end was trimmed by 1 base and the J gene end by 5 bases; junction bases not matched to a gene: 6. CDR3 nucleotides: TGTGCCAGCAGCCAAGCCACCCCGGGGGGGGAGACCCAGTACTTC. This translates into CASSQATPGGETQYF.

The genes are TRBV30 and TRBJ1-2; D perhaps matches TRBD1 (6 bases). The CDR3 is 12 residues long. Trimming took 2 bases from V and 7 from J, leaving 11 bases between them. Germline V gene sequence: CDR1 GTSNPN, CDR2 SVGIG (reference sequence). CDR3 amino acids: CAWSKGGGGYTF. The CDR3 coding sequence is TGTGCCTGGAGTAAAGGGGGGGGTGGCTACACCTTC.

This clone turned up a few times. This sequence joins TRBV7-2 and TRBJ2-3; D not resolved. The CDR3 spans 17 residues. Trimming cost V 1 base and J 1 base, with 15 bases left between them. Germline loops: CDR1 SGHTA, CDR2 FQGNSA. CDR3 nucleotide sequence: TGTGCCAGCAGCTTAGACGCTAGGCCCTATCGCACAGATACGCAGTATTTT. Residues: CASSLDARPYRTDTQYF.

V usage is TRBV24-1 and J usage is TRBJ2-3, with D perhaps matching TRBD1 (6 bases). V was pared by 6 bases and J by 5 bases, with 17 bases between. Germline CDR1 is KGHDR and CDR2 is SFDVKD. The CDR3 has 15 residues. This CDR3 is CATSLGADRRDTQYF. CDR3 nucleotides: TGTGCCACCAGTTTGGGGGCCGATCGAAGAGATACGCAGTATTTT.